A single sample gave rise to the 28 T cell receptor beta chains below, sequenced in a study of OX40 agonist ivuxolimab in advanced cancers. Using immunoSEQ multiplex PCR, the repertoire was profiled, and TCRdb retains in-frame clones only, with some absent. The sample contains some 100,000 clones, 90% of which appear only once. The material sequenced was CD4+ or CD8+ T cells sorted from blood, taken in a trial of the OX40 agonist ivuxolimab. These receptors were obtained from an adult with an advanced solid tumor such as melanoma, head and neck, liver or kidney cancer.

For the CDR3, the DNA is TGTGCCAGCAGCTTAGAGAGGGGGGAGACCCAGTACTTC. Translated: CASSLERGETQYF. The chain combines TRBV7-3 with TRBJ2-5, with D perhaps matching TRBD1 (6 bases). The CDR3 totals 13 residues. Germline V gene sequence: CDR1 SGHTA, CDR2 FQGTGA. Trimming pared 2 bases from V and 5 bases from J, leaving 9 bases between.

This chain connects TRBV11-2 to TRBJ2-5; D is unresolved. The CDR3 loop spans 13 amino acids. Germline loops: CDR1 SGHAT, CDR2 FQNNGV. V was shortened by 5 bases and J by 7 bases, with 14 bases between the two germline ends. CDR3 in DNA: TGTGCCAGCAGCCAATTTTCTTTGGGGACCCAGTACTTC. This sequence encodes CASSQFSLGTQYF.

The chain carries TRBV2 and TRBJ1-2, with 7 bases lining up with TRBD1. The germline V gene has CDR1 SNHLY and CDR2 FYNNEI. The trim removed 6 bases at V and 8 bases at J, leaving 6 bases unmatched. This CDR3 has 12 amino acids. In DNA form, the CDR3 reads TGTGCCAGCAGCGTACAGGGGACCGGCTACACCTTC. This gives the protein CASSVQGTGYTF.

The V gene is TRBV7-8, the J gene TRBJ2-7; TRBD1 matches at 9 bases. Looked up from germline, CDR1 is SGHVS and CDR2 is FQNEAQ. V was pared by 6 bases and J by 1 base, with 10 bases of the junction left unmatched. The CDR3 sequence is 16 residues long. The CDR3 sequence: CASSKPGQGLSYEQYF. The DNA for the CDR3 is TGTGCCAGCAGTAAGCCGGGACAGGGTTTGTCCTACGAGCAGTACTTC. Complete variable domain (other parts from reference TRBV7-8 and TRBJ2-7): GAGVSQSPRYKVAKRGQDVALRCDPISGHVSLFWYQQALGQGPEFLTYFQNEAQLDKSGLPSDRFFAERPEGSVSTLKIQRTQQEDSAVYLCASSKPGQGLSYEQYFGPGTRLTVT.

The chain couples TRBV28 to TRBJ1-2; D may be TRBD1 (5 bases). The CDR3 length is 14 residues. V lost 2 bases, J lost 1 base, and 8 bases lay in between. Germline loops: CDR1 MDHEN, CDR2 SYDVKM. In DNA form, the CDR3 reads TGTGCCAGCAGTTTAGGGGCCGGTAACTATGGCTACACCTTC. Protein product: CASSLGAGNYGYTF.

This chain joins TRBV28 and TRBJ2-3, with 9 bases lining up with TRBD2. Looked up from germline, CDR1 is MDHEN and CDR2 is SYDVKM. The CDR3 contains 14 residues. V shed 6 bases, J shed 3 bases, and the junction held 4 bases outside the gene matches. The CDR3 loop reads CASRKSGRTDTQYF. CDR3 nucleotide sequence: TGTGCCAGCAGAAAAAGCGGGAGGACAGATACGCAGTATTTT.

This clone appeared a single time. The V gene is TRBV6-6, the J gene TRBJ2-3; D call uncertain. The germline CDR1 and CDR2 sequences are MNHNY and SVGAGI (reference sequence). CDR3 size: 12 residues. V lost 3 bases and J lost 5, with 6 bases in between. The CDR3 loop reads CASSYREDTQYF. The DNA for the CDR3 is TGTGCCAGCAGTTATAGGGAAGATACGCAGTATTTT.

The rearrangement uses TRBV11-1 and TRBJ2-7, with D perhaps given as TRBD1 or TRBD2 (5 bases each). The CDR3 contains 16 residues. Germline-derived CDR1 and CDR2 are SGHAT and FQDESV (reference sequence). Trimming took off 2 bases at V and 7 bases at J, with 21 bases between the two ends. The CDR3 reads CASSLRGDGVFGEQYF. CDR3 sequence (DNA): TGTGCCAGCAGCTTACGAGGGGACGGCGTCTTTGGGGAGCAGTACTTC.

The V gene is TRBV5-1, the J gene TRBJ2-3; D gene ambiguous. Germline V CDR1 and CDR2: SGHRS, YFSETQ. The CDR3 is 13 residues long. Trimming took off 4 bases at V and 2 bases at J, with 8 bases between the two ends. The CDR3 nucleotides are TGCGCCAGCAGCAGAATTGACACAGATACGCAGTATTTT. Its protein is CASSRIDTDTQYF.

The chain carries TRBV13 and TRBJ2-3; 11 bases are a match to TRBD2. Germline CDR1 PRHDT, CDR2 FYEKMQ (reference sequence). V gave up 5 bases and J gave up 4 bases; unmatched junction bases: 5. This CDR3 has 15 residues. The CDR3 loop reads CASSQGLADSDTQYF. CDR3 nucleotide sequence: TGTGCCAGCAGCCAGGGACTAGCGGATTCAGATACGCAGTATTTT.

This clone has a single count. This chain connects TRBV2 to TRBJ2-3; 10 nucleotides line up with TRBD2. There are 14 residues in the CDR3. Looked up from germline, CDR1 is SNHLY and CDR2 is FYNNEI. V was pared by 8 bases and J by 0 bases, with 2 bases of the junction left unmatched. CDR3: CASAGLASTDTQYF. The CDR3 bases are TGTGCCAGCGCGGGACTAGCGAGCACAGATACGCAGTATTTT.

In its sample, this clone was seen once. V is TRBV4-2 and J is TRBJ2-7, with D tentatively TRBD1 (6 bases). The CDR3 has 15 amino acids. V was cut by 0 bases and J by 4 bases, with 13 bases left in between. Germline lookup yields CDR1 LGHNA and CDR2 YNFKEQ. The CDR3 is CASSQDFRTDYEQYF. In DNA, the CDR3 is TGTGCCAGCAGCCAAGATTTTAGGACAGATTACGAGCAGTACTTC.

The chain employs TRBV5-6 and TRBJ2-5; 10 nucleotides line up with TRBD2. The germline gives CDR1 SGHDT, CDR2 YYEEEE. This CDR3 is built from 19 residues. Trimming removed 1 base from V and 5 bases from J; junction bases left unmatched: 17. This chain's CDR3 is CASSLRWGAGGPQGETQYF. CDR3 nucleotides: TGTGCCAGCAGCTTGAGGTGGGGAGCGGGAGGGCCTCAAGGCGAGACCCAGTACTTC.

V gene TRBV5-1 combines with J gene TRBJ2-5; 7 positions match TRBD2. Germline values: CDR1 SGHRS, CDR2 YFSETQ. This CDR3 has 14 residues. V shed 2 bases and J 5 bases; nucleotides not matched to a gene: 6. The CDR3 spells CASSFGGREETQYF. CDR3 nucleotide sequence: TGCGCCAGCAGCTTTGGCGGGAGAGAGGAGACCCAGTACTTC.

The chain uses TRBV5-1 and TRBJ1-1, with 7 bases matching TRBD1. The germline CDR1 and CDR2 sequences are SGHRS and YFSETQ. This CDR3 contains 13 residues. The junction had 2 bases not matched to a gene; V was cut back by 5 bases and J by 1 base. The CDR3 protein is CASREGANTEAFF. The CDR3 DNA sequence: TGCGCCAGCAGGGAGGGGGCGAACACTGAAGCTTTCTTT.

The chain carries TRBV9 and TRBJ2-1; tentative D call: TRBD2 (5 bases). Germline CDR1 is SGDLS and CDR2 is YYNGEE. The CDR3 has 15 residues. Trimming cost V 0 bases and J 9 bases, with 16 bases left between them. CDR3 protein: CASSVVGVKDGEQFF. CDR3 nucleotide sequence: TGTGCCAGCAGCGTAGTCGGGGTAAAGGACGGTGAGCAGTTCTTC.

The chain combines TRBV19 with TRBJ2-5; perhaps D is TRBD1 or TRBD2 (5 bases each). Germline values: CDR1 LNHDA, CDR2 SQIVND (reference sequence). This CDR3 has 13 residues. The ends were cut back, 6 bases at V and 2 bases at J, with 10 bases in the middle. CDR3 sequence (DNA): TGTGCCAGTAGCACGGGACCTCAAGAGACCCAGTACTTC. Protein sequence: CASSTGPQETQYF.

The table lists this clone with a count of one. The chain has TRBV2 and TRBJ2-3; D not certain. Germline V gene lookup returns CDR1 SNHLY and CDR2 FYNNEI. V dropped 6 bases and J dropped 2 bases, with 12 bases sitting between them. The CDR3 has 14 amino acids. DNA of the CDR3: TGTGCCAGCAGGGCCATACTATACACAGATACGCAGTATTTT. Protein: CASRAILYTDTQYF.

This chain links TRBV6-6 with TRBJ2-7, with 11 nucleotides matching TRBD2. J lost 3 bases, V lost 2 bases, and 3 bases had no gene match. This CDR3 has 15 amino acids. In germline, CDR1 is MNHNY, CDR2 SVGAGI (reference sequence). The CDR3 protein is CASSYGGTSGYEQYF. CDR3 DNA sequence: TGTGCCAGCAGTTACGGGGGGACTAGCGGCTACGAGCAGTACTTC.

The chain carries TRBV19 and TRBJ2-3; TRBD1 matches 10 bases. From germline, CDR1 is LNHDA and CDR2 SQIVND (reference sequence). V lost 1 base, J lost 1 base, and 17 bases stayed unmatched. The CDR3 sequence is 21 residues long. CDR3 sequence: CASSIGAGTGAVKSGTDTQYF. CDR3 coding DNA: TGTGCCAGTAGTATAGGCGCCGGGACAGGGGCCGTAAAAAGTGGCACAGATACGCAGTATTTT.

V usage is TRBV6-6 and J usage is TRBJ2-7, with 11 positions matching TRBD2. The germline V gene has CDR1 MNHNY and CDR2 SVGAGI (reference sequence). This CDR3 is 15 amino acids long. With 6 bases clipped from V and 2 bases from J, the junction kept 6 bases outside the gene matches. CDR3 coding DNA: TGTGCCAGCAGCGCTAAGACTAGCGGGGCCTACGAGCAGTACTTC. Translation: CASSAKTSGAYEQYF.

The chain is built from TRBV28 and TRBJ2-7; the match to TRBD2 covers 10 bases. This CDR3 is built from 16 residues. CDR1 and CDR2 from the germline V gene are MDHEN and SYDVKM. Losses at the gene ends were 8 bases for V and 5 bases for J; bases not matched to a gene: 15. CDR3 sequence reads: CASAAKRASGSHEQYF. The CDR3 DNA reads TGTGCCAGCGCCGCTAAGAGGGCTAGCGGGAGCCACGAGCAGTACTTC.

This clone was picked up a small number of times. The chain recombines TRBV5-1 with TRBJ2-7; D is perhaps TRBD2 (6 bases). The length of the CDR3 is 14 residues. CDR1 and CDR2 (germline): SGHRS, YFSETQ. V was pared by 3 bases and J by 7 bases, with 17 bases between. The CDR3 bases are TGCGCCAGCAGCTGGAGACTAGATCAAGGGGAGCAGTACTTC. This translates into CASSWRLDQGEQYF. Based on the CDR3 plus reference TRBV5-1 and TRBJ2-7, the full variable domain is KAGVTQTPRYLIKTRGQQVTLSCSPISGHRSVSWYQQTPGQGLQFLFEYFSETQRNKGNFPGRFSGRQFSNSRSEMNVSTLELGDSALYLCASSWRLDQGEQYFGPGTRLTVT.

The chain uses TRBV21-1 and TRBJ2-6; the DNA was not compared with TRBD2, the D call given in the table. TRBV21-1 is described as a pseudogene. This CDR3 has 20 residues. DNA of the CDR3: TGTGCCAGCCCACAATCGGAGGGAACAGCGGGATTAGAGGGGGCCAACGTCCTGACTTTC. As protein: CASPQSEGTAGLEGANVLTF.

This clone was detected once. This sequence joins TRBV4-3 and TRBJ1-6; no definite D call. Between the trimmed V and J ends, which lost 5 bases and 10 bases, there was a span of 15 bases. From germline, CDR1 is LGHNA and CDR2 YSLEER. The length of the CDR3 is 14 residues. This chain's CDR3 is CASSYGFSGSPLHF. The CDR3 nucleotides read TGCGCCAGCAGCTACGGTTTTTCGGGCTCACCCCTCCACTTT.

The table lists this clone with a few counts. V and J are TRBV18 and TRBJ2-7; D gene ambiguous. The length of the CDR3 is 12 residues. Germline lookup yields CDR1 KGHSH and CDR2 LQKENI. Trimming took off 4 bases at V and 6 bases at J, with 10 bases between the two ends. The CDR3 here is CASSQNRIEQYF. In DNA, the CDR3 is TGTGCCAGCTCACAAAACCGGATCGAGCAGTACTTC.

The rearrangement joins TRBV7-3 to TRBJ2-7, with D hard to call. Trimming took off 5 bases at V and 7 bases at J, with 9 bases between the two ends. Germline V lookup: CDR1 SGHTA, CDR2 FQGTGA. CDR3 size: 11 residues. The chain's CDR3 is CASSPTLEQYF. The DNA for the CDR3 is TGTGCCAGCAGCCCCACGTTGGAGCAGTACTTC.

This sequence joins TRBV7-2 and TRBJ2-1; 11 nucleotides match TRBD1. The CDR3 consists of 16 residues. CDR1 is SGHTA, CDR2 FQGNSA, per germline. The junction had 6 bases not matched to a gene; V was cut back by 4 bases and J by 4 bases. DNA for the CDR3: TGTGCCAGCAGCTCCAATGGACAGGGGGCGTACAATGAGCAGTTCTTC. Its translation is CASSSNGQGAYNEQFF.